These 27 T cell receptor beta chains were all obtained from the same sample, sequenced in a study of blood T cell repertoires in COVID-19. TCRdb's copy holds only in-frame clones and misses some; the assay was immunoSEQ multiplex PCR. Of some 130,000 clones listed, almost 70% are singletons. Sequencing input: peripheral blood. The source is a woman in her 70s with acute or convalescent COVID-19.

The chain recombines TRBV9 with TRBJ2-5; a weak D match, TRBD1 (6 bases). Germline assignment: CDR1 SGDLS and CDR2 YYNGEE. The CDR3 contains 13 residues. The V gene lost 0 bases and the J gene lost 5 bases, with 8 bases spanning the gap. The CDR3 here is CASSVGQGETQYF. CDR3 nucleotides: TGTGCCAGCAGCGTAGGTCAGGGGGAGACCCAGTACTTC.

On this clone itself: An end of the junction differs from the germline gene, which may be a read error. The J gene is TRBJ2-7, the V gene TRBV27; 9 bases are a match to TRBD1. The germline gives CDR1 MNHEY, CDR2 SMNVEV (reference sequence). The CDR3 extends over 15 amino acids. This CDR3 reads CASSLSYRGRSEQYF. CDR3 sequence (DNA): TGTGCCAGCAGTCTATCCTACAGGGGGCGCTCCGAGCAGTACTTC.

This sequence joins TRBV10-2 and TRBJ2-5; unclear D gene. The germline gives CDR1 WSHSY, CDR2 SAAADI. V was clipped by 4 bases and J by 1 base, with 4 bases between them. This CDR3 is built from 12 residues. CDR3 loop: CASSVFQETQYF. CDR3 DNA: TGCGCCAGCAGTGTCTTCCAAGAGACCCAGTACTTC.

This chain uses TRBV9 with TRBJ2-5, with a tentative D call TRBD1 (5 bases). CDR3 length: 13 residues. Germline V CDR1 and CDR2: SGDLS, YYNGEE. Trimming cost V 0 bases and J 8 bases, with 11 bases left between them. CDR3 in amino acids: CASSVEEGATQYF. The CDR3 DNA follows: TGTGCCAGCAGCGTAGAGGAAGGGGCTACCCAGTACTTC.

The chain couples TRBV10-2 to TRBJ2-2; 9 nucleotides agree with TRBD1. Trimming took 5 bases from V and 5 from J; bases not matched to a gene: 3. The CDR3 runs to 14 residues. Germline V CDR1 and CDR2: WSHSY, SAAADI. CDR3 protein: CASSLGQGTGELFF. The CDR3 DNA reads TGCGCCAGCAGTCTGGGACAGGGTACCGGGGAGCTGTTTTTT.

This clone was seen only a few times. The rearrangement joins TRBV3-1 (or the pseudogene TRBV3-2) to TRBJ1-1; 10 positions agree with TRBD1. CDR3 length: 16 amino acids. Unmatched junction bases numbered 7, after V lost 3 bases and J lost 3 bases. Germline V CDR1 and CDR2: LGHDT, YNNKEL (reference sequence). The CDR3 region has the DNA TGTGCCAGCAGCCAGAGAGACAGGGGGCGATACACTGAAGCTTTCTTT. Protein: CASSQRDRGRYTEAFF.

The CDR3 coding sequence is TGTGCCAGCCTTGAAGGGGGACGGGGGACAGATACGCAGTATTTT. This gives the protein CASLEGGRGTDTQYF. The rearrangement links TRBV2 to TRBJ2-3, with D possibly being TRBD1 or TRBD2 (6 bases each). Trimming left V 8 bases short and J 3 bases short, with 18 bases between. The length of the CDR3 is 15 residues. Germline CDR1 reads SNHLY; CDR2 reads FYNNEI. Full variable domain (remainder filled in from reference TRBV2 and TRBJ2-3): EPEVTQTPSHQVTQMGQEVILRCVPISNHLYFYWYRQILGQKVEFLVSFYNNEISEKSEIFDDQFSVERPDGSNFTLKIRSTKLEDSAMYFCASLEGGRGTDTQYFGPGTRLTVL.

The chain is built from TRBV5-1 and TRBJ2-6; 9 bases align to TRBD1. The CDR3 consists of 17 residues. Germline V CDR1 and CDR2: SGHRS, YFSETQ. Trimming took 4 bases from V and 4 from J; bases not matched to a gene: 9. For the CDR3, the DNA is TGCGCCAGCAGCAGGGAAGTACAGGGGGCCGGGGCCAACGTCCTGACTTTC. The encoded protein is CASSREVQGAGANVLTF.

V gene TRBV6-5 combines with J gene TRBJ1-1; D is uncertain. This CDR3 has 13 residues. The germline gives CDR1 MNHEY, CDR2 SVGAGI. Deletions cut 10 bases from V and 1 base from J, with 13 bases between. The CDR3 DNA is TGTGCCACTTACACGACACGGAACACTGAAGCTTTCTTT. Amino acids: CATYTTRNTEAFF.

The V call is TRBV19, the J call TRBJ2-5; D gene uncertain. Deletions cut 7 bases from V and 1 base from J, with 7 bases between. The CDR3 sequence is 12 residues long. Per the germline V gene, CDR1 is LNHDA and CDR2 is SQIVND (reference sequence). In nucleotides, the CDR3 is TGTGCCAGTACAGGCAGCCAAGAGACCCAGTACTTC. Protein sequence: CASTGSQETQYF.

This clone was counted a single time. The rearrangement links TRBV6-5 to TRBJ1-2; 8 nucleotides match TRBD1. Looked up from germline, CDR1 is MNHEY and CDR2 is SVGAGI. The CDR3 spans 14 residues. Trimming at V came to 6 bases and at J to 4 bases, leaving 7 bases not matched to a gene. CDR3 region: CASRRGQGIYGYTF. The CDR3 DNA sequence: TGTGCCAGCAGGCGCGGACAGGGAATCTATGGCTACACCTTC.

The chain couples TRBV5-6 to TRBJ1-2; the D is unclear. The CDR3 sequence is 14 residues long. Germline values: CDR1 SGHDT, CDR2 YYEEEE. V lost 1 base and J 3 bases, leaving 10 bases between the germline ends. The DNA for the CDR3 is TGTGCCAGCAGCTTGCTACTGTTGGACTATGGCTACACCTTC. Translating gives CASSLLLLDYGYTF.

This clone was observed a handful of times. This chain joins TRBV2 and TRBJ2-1; TRBD2 matches at 7 bases. V lost 0 bases, J lost 12 bases, and 8 bases stayed unmatched. Looked up from germline, CDR1 is SNHLY and CDR2 is FYNNEI. The CDR3 consists of 14 residues. CDR3 sequence: CASSEAGTKGRQFF. CDR3 sequence (DNA): TGTGCCAGCAGTGAAGCAGGGACTAAAGGTCGGCAGTTCTTC.

V usage is TRBV6-6 and J usage is TRBJ1-4; the D is unclear. The ends were cut back, 8 bases at V and 5 bases at J, with 15 bases in the middle. The germline V gene encodes CDR1 MNHNY and CDR2 SVGAGI (reference sequence). The length of the CDR3 is 14 residues. The CDR3 nucleotides are TGTGCCAGCGACGACTCTTCGGGGAATGAAAAACTGTTTTTT. Amino acids: CASDDSSGNEKLFF.

V and J are TRBV28 and TRBJ2-7; TRBD2 is a possible D gene (7 bases). CDR1 is MDHEN, CDR2 SYDVKM, per germline. CDR3 length: 12 amino acids. The V gene lost 10 bases and the J gene lost 2 bases, with 12 bases spanning the gap. DNA of the CDR3: TGTGCCATCCAAGGGGGGGCCTACGAGCAGTACTTC. Translation gives CAIQGGAYEQYF.

The chain employs TRBV20-1 and TRBJ2-3, with D possibly TRBD1 on 5 matching bases. Germline loops: CDR1 DFQATT, CDR2 SNEGSKA (reference sequence). This CDR3 is built from 14 residues. V gave up 3 bases and J gave up 3 bases, with 13 bases separating them. CDR3 residues: CSASFQQETDTQYF. CDR3 nucleotide sequence: TGCAGTGCTAGTTTTCAACAGGAGACAGATACGCAGTATTTT.

CDR3 loop: CASSLQTNTEAFF. DNA for the CDR3: TGCGCCAGCAGCTTACAAACGAACACTGAAGCTTTCTTT. The V and J genes are TRBV5-1 and TRBJ1-1, with no clear D. Trimming cost V 2 bases and J 1 base, with 6 bases left between them. CDR1 and CDR2 from the germline V gene are SGHRS and YFSETQ. The CDR3 loop spans 13 amino acids.

This chain connects TRBV29-1 to TRBJ1-3; D gene ambiguous. Germline-derived CDR1 and CDR2 are SQVTM and ANQGSEA. The CDR3 covers 14 residues. Trimming shortened V by 5 bases and J by 0 bases, and 11 bases separated the two germline ends. The CDR3 DNA follows: TGCAGCGTTTACGGCGGAAGCTCTGGAAACACCATATATTTT. Amino acid sequence: CSVYGGSSGNTIYF.

This sequence joins TRBV5-5 and TRBJ1-3, with 7 bases aligning to TRBD1. CDR1 is SGHKS and CDR2 is YYEKEE in the germline V gene (reference sequence). CDR3 size: 15 residues. The CDR3 region has the DNA TGTGTCCTACCGCGAGGGGGCAGTGCTGGAAACACCATATATTTT. It specifies CVLPRGGSAGNTIYF.

This clone was observed a handful of times. V and J are TRBV29-1 and TRBJ1-1; D perhaps matches TRBD1 (6 bases). The germline V and J ends were trimmed by 8 bases and 1 base, with 20 bases remaining between them. Germline CDR1 SQVTM, CDR2 ANQGSEA. CDR3 size: 15 residues. In nucleotides, the CDR3 is TGCAGCCTGACCGGGGCAGGGGCGGGGAACACTGAAGCTTTCTTT. Translating gives CSLTGAGAGNTEAFF.

For this clone: This is likely a read error, given that the CDR3 carries no conserved phenylalanine or tryptophan at its end. It is unclear where the CDR3 begins or ends on the DNA, so no DNA is shown, and the CDR3 is as TCRdb lists it. The J gene is TRBJ2-7, the V gene TRBV18; the table gives TRBD1 as D, unverified against the DNA. The CDR3 sequence runs 11 residues, both termini included. The germline gives CDR1 KGHSH, CDR2 LQKENI. The chain's CDR3 is CASSPGTGYSI.

The CDR3, as DNA: TGTGCCAGCAGCCAAGCGCCGGGACAGGGGGCCTACGAGCAGTACTTC. It specifies CASSQAPGQGAYEQYF. The chain employs TRBV3-1 (or the pseudogene TRBV3-2) and TRBJ2-7; TRBD1 matches at 11 bases. The V segment lost 1 base and the J segment 2 bases; nucleotides outside the gene matches: 4. CDR3 length: 16 amino acids. Germline V gene data show CDR1 as LGHDT and CDR2 as YNNKEL (reference sequence).

The rearrangement links TRBV2 to TRBJ1-4, with D possibly TRBD1 on 6 matching bases. The CDR3 consists of 16 residues. V was trimmed by 5 bases and J by 5 bases, leaving 18 bases between them. Germline CDR1 and CDR2: SNHLY and FYNNEI. CDR3 in amino acids: CASSPSFTGLNEKLFF. Here the CDR3 DNA reads TGTGCCAGCAGTCCTTCCTTTACAGGGCTGAATGAAAAACTGTTTTTT. The whole variable domain, remainder taken from reference TRBV2 and TRBJ1-4, is EPEVTQTPSHQVTQMGQEVILRCVPISNHLYFYWYRQILGQKVEFLVSFYNNEISEKSEIFDDQFSVERPDGSNFTLKIRSTKLEDSAMYFCASSPSFTGLNEKLFFGSGTQLSVL.

This clone was detected only a few times. The chain carries TRBV5-1 and TRBJ1-1, with D unresolved. V shed 0 bases and J shed 5 bases, with 11 bases lying between them. CDR3 length: 14 amino acids. Germline values: CDR1 SGHRS, CDR2 YFSETQ. CDR3 sequence reads: CASSLGEATTEAFF. The DNA for the CDR3 is TGCGCCAGCAGCTTGGGTGAGGCAACGACTGAAGCTTTCTTT.

This clone was picked up many times. The rearrangement uses TRBV24-1 and TRBJ1-4, with 7 bases identical to TRBD1. V was clipped by 6 bases and J by 8 bases; unmatched bases: 2. The germline gives CDR1 KGHDR, CDR2 SFDVKD. The CDR3 extends over 12 amino acids. The CDR3 sequence is CATSQGGEKLFF. DNA of the CDR3: TGTGCCACCAGTCAGGGGGGCGAAAAACTGTTTTTT.

The gene calls are TRBV5-1 and TRBJ2-5, with 7 bases that match TRBD2. CDR3 size: 16 residues. Germline values: CDR1 SGHRS, CDR2 YFSETQ. Losses at the gene ends were 2 bases for V and 4 bases for J; bases not matched to a gene: 11. CDR3 in DNA: TGCGCCAGCAGCTTACTCTCTAGCGGCGTGGGAGAGACCCAGTACTTC. It encodes CASSLLSSGVGETQYF.

The chain has TRBV5-5 and TRBJ1-5; D remains unclear. The CDR3 spans 16 residues. Germline loops: CDR1 SGHKS, CDR2 YYEKEE (reference sequence). V lost 2 bases and J 2 bases, leaving 14 bases between the germline ends. The CDR3 is CASSLEGQAGNQPQHF. DNA for the CDR3: TGTGCCAGCAGCTTAGAGGGCCAGGCAGGCAATCAGCCCCAGCATTTT. The complete variable domain, with remaining parts taken from reference TRBV5-5 and TRBJ1-5, reads DAGVTQSPTHLIKTRGQQVTLRCSPISGHKSVSWYQQVLGQGPQFIFQYYEKEERGRGNFPDRFSARQFPNYSSELNVNALLLGDSALYLCASSLEGQAGNQPQHFGDGTRLSIL.